This TCR beta chain was captured in a study of blood T cell repertoires in COVID-19 (dated by TCRdb to 2018 to 2020). A note on the overall study: Collaborator samples came from the United States, Italy and Spain and covered acute and convalescent phases of COVID-19. The samples were drawn from the first 160 participants of the ongoing ImmuneRACE study and from 950 to 1,500 subjects provided by 6 global collaborators. The material from the prospective study consisted of cDNA or gDNA derived from T cells, B-cell-depleted T cells, or PBMCs. Where HLA class I and class II types were available, the types were taken from metadata supplied by the sample provider, not from assay-based typing. The repertoires were made available in a free public database intended to serve as a resource for research on the immune response to SARS-CoV-2. Deeply sampled blood TCRbeta repertoires from subjects exposed to, actively infected with, or recovered from COVID-19 were included in the dataset. Nearly every sample came with metadata listing a de-identified subject ID, COVID-19 status, age in years and sex.

Worth noting for this clone: What antigen it recognizes has not been identified. There are no base qualities to consult, and no much larger clone falls within one base. Other DNA sequences in the sample encode the same CDR3.

Whole blood was collected in K2EDTA tubes by collaborating institutions according to the institutions' own protocols. Collaborator samples were shipped for TCRbeta analysis as frozen whole blood, isolated PBMCs, or DNA extracted from either sample type. The germline V gene (reference sequence) sets CDR1 to PRHDT and CDR2 to FYEKMQ. Counted from cysteine to phenylalanine, this CDR3 has 16 amino acids. Only CDR3 DNA remains: 48 bases, in frame from the first base. From V the trimming removes 5 bases and from J it removes 8 bases, while the gene matches leave 14 bases of the junction unaccounted for. Overall results and qualifications from the work: How much clinical and demographic metadata was included differed by source and by participant, and the metadata was provided uncurated.

TCRbeta CDR3 regions were amplified from genomic DNA by means of the immunoSEQ Assay, a bias-controlled multiplex PCR. Concerning the study's data processing: The number of nucleated cells in each sample was estimated by amplification of reference gene primers within the assay. To quantify the absolute abundance of each unique TCRbeta CDR3 rearrangement, sequence reads were collapsed and filtered. Productive Simpson clonality was computed per sample as the square root of Simpson's diversity index over productive rearrangements. Entries here come from immuneACCESS through TCRdb and include only in-frame sequences with V and J called. Some clones fail to appear in such tables; in the studies checked, an unresolved V gene covers under half of the shortfall, and the cause of the remainder is unknown. V, J and clone size are taken as reported in that table, and D and trimming were inferred from the DNA itself. Within this sample are some 200,000 clones, with around 88% of them counted one time only. Jointly, the top ten make up 1.5% of the sample.

Sequencing was carried out using peripheral blood. The receptor was derived from a man aged 18 to 30 with active or convalescent COVID-19. The sequence joins TRBV13 to TRBJ2-1, with 8 bases aligning to TRBD2. For the CDR3, the sequence is CASSPTGTAGGDEQFF. The DNA reads as follows: TGTGCCAGCAGCCCGACCGGGACGGCCGGGGGGGATGAGCAGTTCTTC.